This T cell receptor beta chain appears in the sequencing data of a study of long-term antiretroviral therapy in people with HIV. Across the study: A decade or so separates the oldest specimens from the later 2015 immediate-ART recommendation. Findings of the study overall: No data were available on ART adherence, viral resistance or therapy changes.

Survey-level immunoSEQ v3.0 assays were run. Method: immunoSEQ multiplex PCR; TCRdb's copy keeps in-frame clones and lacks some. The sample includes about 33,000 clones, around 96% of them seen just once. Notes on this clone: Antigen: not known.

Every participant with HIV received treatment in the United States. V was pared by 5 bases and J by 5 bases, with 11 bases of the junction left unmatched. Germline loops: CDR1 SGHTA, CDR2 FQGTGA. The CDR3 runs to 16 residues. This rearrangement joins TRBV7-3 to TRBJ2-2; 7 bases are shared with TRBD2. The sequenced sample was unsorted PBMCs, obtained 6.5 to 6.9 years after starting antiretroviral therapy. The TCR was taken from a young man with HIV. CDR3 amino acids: CASSQAGFSGTGELFF. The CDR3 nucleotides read TGTGCCAGCAGCCAGGCGGGATTTAGCGGGACCGGGGAGCTGTTTTTT.